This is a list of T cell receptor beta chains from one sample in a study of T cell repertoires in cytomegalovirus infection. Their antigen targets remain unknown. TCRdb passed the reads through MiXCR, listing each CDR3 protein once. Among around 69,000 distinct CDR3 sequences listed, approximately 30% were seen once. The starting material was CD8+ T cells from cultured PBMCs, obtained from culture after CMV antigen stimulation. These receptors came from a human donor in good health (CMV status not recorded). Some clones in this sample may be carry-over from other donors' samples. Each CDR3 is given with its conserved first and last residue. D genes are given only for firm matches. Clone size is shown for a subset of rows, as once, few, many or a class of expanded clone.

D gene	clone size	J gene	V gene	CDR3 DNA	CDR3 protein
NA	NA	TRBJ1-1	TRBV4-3	TGCGCCGGCAGCCGCACTAGGGGCACTGAAGCTTTCTTT	CAGSRTRGTEAFF
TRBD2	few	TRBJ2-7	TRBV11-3	TGTGCCAGCAGCTCCCCCCGGGAGGCCAACTCCTACGAGCAGTACTTC	CASSSPREANSYEQYF
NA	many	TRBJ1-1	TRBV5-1	TGCGCCAGCAGCTCGACCCTGGGGAAGACTGAAGCTTTCTTT	CASSSTLGKTEAFF
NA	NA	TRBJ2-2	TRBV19	TGTGCCAGTAGTATGTGGGAGGTGAGGGGACTGAACACCGGGGAGCTGTTTTTT	CASSMWEVRGLNTGELFF
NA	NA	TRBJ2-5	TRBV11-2	TGTGCCAGCAGCCAAGCCTGGCCAAGCCAAGAGACCCAGTACTTC	CASSQAWPSQETQYF
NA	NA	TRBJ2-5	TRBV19	TGTGCCAGTAGTATAGCGGGGGGCCGGAAGGTAGAGACCCAGTACTTC	CASSIAGGRKVETQYF
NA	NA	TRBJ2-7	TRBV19	TGTGCCAGTAGTATAGCGGCAGGGTACCACGAGCAGTACTTC	CASSIAAGYHEQYF
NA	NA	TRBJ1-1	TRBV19	TGTGCCAGTAGTATAGTGGGGGCTCCGAACACTGAAGCTTTCTTT	CASSIVGAPNTEAFF
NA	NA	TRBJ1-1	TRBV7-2	TGTGCCAGCAGCTTAAACAGGGCTATGAACACTGAAGCTTTCTTT	CASSLNRAMNTEAFF
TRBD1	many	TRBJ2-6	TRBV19	TGTGCCAGTAGTCTCCGACAGGGGGGCACTGGGGCCAACGTCCTGACTTTC	CASSLRQGGTGANVLTF
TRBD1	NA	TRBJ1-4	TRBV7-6	TGTGCCAGCAGCCATTCGAGACAGGGGAGAGAAAAACTGTTTTTT	CASSHSRQGREKLFF